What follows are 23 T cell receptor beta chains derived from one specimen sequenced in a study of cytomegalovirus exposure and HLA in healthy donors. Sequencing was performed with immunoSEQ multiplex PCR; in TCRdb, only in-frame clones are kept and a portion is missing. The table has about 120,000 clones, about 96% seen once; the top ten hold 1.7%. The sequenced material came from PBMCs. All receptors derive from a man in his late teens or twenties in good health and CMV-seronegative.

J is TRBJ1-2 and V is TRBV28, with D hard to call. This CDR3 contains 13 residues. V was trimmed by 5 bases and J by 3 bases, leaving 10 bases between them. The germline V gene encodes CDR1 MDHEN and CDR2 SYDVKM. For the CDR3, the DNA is TGTGCCAGCAGTGTGCGGGTAGACTATGGCTACACCTTC. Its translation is CASSVRVDYGYTF.

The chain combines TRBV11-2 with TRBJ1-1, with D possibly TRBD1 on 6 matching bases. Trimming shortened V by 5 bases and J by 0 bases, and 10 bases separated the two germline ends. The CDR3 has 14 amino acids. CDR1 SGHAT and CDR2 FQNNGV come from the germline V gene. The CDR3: CASSPRGMNTEAFF. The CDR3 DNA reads TGTGCCAGCAGCCCCAGGGGAATGAACACTGAAGCTTTCTTT. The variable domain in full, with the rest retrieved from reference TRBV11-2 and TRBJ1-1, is EAGVAQSPRYKIIEKRQSVAFWCNPISGHATLYWYQQILGQGPKLLIQFQNNGVVDDSQLPKDRFSAERLKGVDSTLKIQPAKLEDSAVYLCASSPRGMNTEAFFGQGTRLTVV.

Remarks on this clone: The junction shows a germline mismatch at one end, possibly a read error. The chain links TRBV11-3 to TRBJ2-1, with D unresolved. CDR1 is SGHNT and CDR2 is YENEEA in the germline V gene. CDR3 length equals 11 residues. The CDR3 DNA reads TGTGCCAGCAGCTCCAACAATGAGCAGTTCTTC. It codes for CASSSNNEQFF.

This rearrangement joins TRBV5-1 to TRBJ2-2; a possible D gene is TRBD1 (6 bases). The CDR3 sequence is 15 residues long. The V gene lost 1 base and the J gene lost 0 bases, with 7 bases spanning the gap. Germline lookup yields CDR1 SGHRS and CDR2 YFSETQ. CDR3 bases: TGCGCCAGCAGCTTGAGACAGGCGAACACCGGGGAGCTGTTTTTT. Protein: CASSLRQANTGELFF. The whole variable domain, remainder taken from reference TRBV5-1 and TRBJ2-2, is KAGVTQTPRYLIKTRGQQVTLSCSPISGHRSVSWYQQTPGQGLQFLFEYFSETQRNKGNFPGRFSGRQFSNSRSEMNVSTLELGDSALYLCASSLRQANTGELFFGEGSRLTVL.

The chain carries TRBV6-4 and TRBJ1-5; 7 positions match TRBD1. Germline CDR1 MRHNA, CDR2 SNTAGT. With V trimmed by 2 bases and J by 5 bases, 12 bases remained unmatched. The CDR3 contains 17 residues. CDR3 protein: CASSDRLDRERYQPQHF. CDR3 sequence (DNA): TGTGCCAGCAGTGACCGCCTCGACAGGGAGCGGTATCAGCCCCAGCATTTT.

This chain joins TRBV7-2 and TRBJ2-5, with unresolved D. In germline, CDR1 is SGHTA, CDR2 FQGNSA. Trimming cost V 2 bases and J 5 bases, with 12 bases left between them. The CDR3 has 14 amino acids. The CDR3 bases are TGTGCCAGCAGCTTACGGTTGGGCTACGAGACCCAGTACTTC. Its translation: CASSLRLGYETQYF.

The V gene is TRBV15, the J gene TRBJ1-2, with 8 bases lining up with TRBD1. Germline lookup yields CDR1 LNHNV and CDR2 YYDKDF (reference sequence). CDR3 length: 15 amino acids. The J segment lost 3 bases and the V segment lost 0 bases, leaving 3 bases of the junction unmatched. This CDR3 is CATSREKQGDYGYTF. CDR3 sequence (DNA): TGTGCCACCAGCAGAGAGAAACAGGGGGACTATGGCTACACCTTC.

The CDR3 DNA reads TGTGCCAGCAGCTGGGGACTGGGGGTTTCAACCGGGGAGCTGTTTTTT. Translation: CASSWGLGVSTGELFF. V and J are TRBV11-1 and TRBJ2-2; possible D gene TRBD2, 6 bases. V gave up 4 bases and J gave up 5 bases, with 17 bases separating them. The CDR3 is made up of 16 amino acids. Germline CDR1 SGHAT, CDR2 FQDESV (reference sequence).

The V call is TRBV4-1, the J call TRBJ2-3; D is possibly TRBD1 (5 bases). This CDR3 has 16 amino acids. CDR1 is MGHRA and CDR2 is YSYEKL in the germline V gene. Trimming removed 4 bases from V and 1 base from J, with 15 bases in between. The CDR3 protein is CASSRGLVGGTDTQYF. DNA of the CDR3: TGCGCCAGCAGCCGGGGCCTAGTTGGAGGCACAGATACGCAGTATTTT.

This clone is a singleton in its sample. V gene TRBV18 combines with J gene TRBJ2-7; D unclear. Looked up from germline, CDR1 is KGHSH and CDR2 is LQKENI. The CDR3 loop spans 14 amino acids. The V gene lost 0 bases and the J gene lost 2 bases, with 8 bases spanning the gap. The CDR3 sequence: CASSPPDRAYEQYF. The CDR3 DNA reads TGTGCCAGCTCACCACCTGACCGGGCCTACGAGCAGTACTTC.

The chain's CDR3 is CASSQEKGLAGIYEQYF. The CDR3 coding sequence is TGTGCCAGCAGCCAAGAAAAGGGACTAGCGGGCATTTACGAGCAGTACTTC. This sequence joins TRBV14 and TRBJ2-7; 12 bases align to TRBD2. From germline, CDR1 is SGHDN and CDR2 FVKESK. V lost 0 bases, J lost 4 bases, and 7 bases stayed unmatched. The CDR3 loop spans 17 amino acids. The whole variable domain, filled in from reference TRBV14 and TRBJ2-7, reads EAGVTQFPSHSVIEKGQTVTLRCDPISGHDNLYWYRRVMGKEIKFLLHFVKESKQDESGMPNNRFLAERTGGTYSTLKVQPAELEDSGVYFCASSQEKGLAGIYEQYFGPGTRLTVT.

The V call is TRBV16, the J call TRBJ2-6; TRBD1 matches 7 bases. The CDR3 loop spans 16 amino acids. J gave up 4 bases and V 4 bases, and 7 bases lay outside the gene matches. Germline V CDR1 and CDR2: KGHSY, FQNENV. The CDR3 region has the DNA TGTGCCAGCAGCCTAGAGGGGGCGACGGGGGCCAACGTCCTGACTTTC. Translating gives CASSLEGATGANVLTF.

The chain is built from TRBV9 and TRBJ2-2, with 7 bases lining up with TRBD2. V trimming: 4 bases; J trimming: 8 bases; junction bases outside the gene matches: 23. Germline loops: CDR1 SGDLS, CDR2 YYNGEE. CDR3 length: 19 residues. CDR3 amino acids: CASSPRSPQGGRKVGELFF. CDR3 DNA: TGTGCCAGCAGCCCACGGTCCCCCCAGGGAGGGCGGAAGGTGGGGGAGCTGTTTTTT.

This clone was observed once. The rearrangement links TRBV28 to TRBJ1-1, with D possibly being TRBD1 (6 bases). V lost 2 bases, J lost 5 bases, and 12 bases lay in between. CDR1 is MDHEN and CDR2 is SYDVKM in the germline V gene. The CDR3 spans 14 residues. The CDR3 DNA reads TGTGCCAGCAGTTTACTACAGGGATCTACTGAAGCTTTCTTT. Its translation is CASSLLQGSTEAFF.

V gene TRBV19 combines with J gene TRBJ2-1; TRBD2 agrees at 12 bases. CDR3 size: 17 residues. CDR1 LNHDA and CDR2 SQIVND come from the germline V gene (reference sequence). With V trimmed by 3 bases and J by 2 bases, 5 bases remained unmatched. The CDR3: CASSITLAGGPYNEQFF. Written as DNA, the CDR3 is TGTGCCAGTAGTATTACGCTAGCGGGAGGGCCCTACAATGAGCAGTTCTTC.

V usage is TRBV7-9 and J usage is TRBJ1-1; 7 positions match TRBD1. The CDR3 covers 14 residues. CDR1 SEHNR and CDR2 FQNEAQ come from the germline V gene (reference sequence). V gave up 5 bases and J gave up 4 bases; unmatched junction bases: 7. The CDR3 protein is CASSISGQATEAFF. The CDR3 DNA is TGTGCCAGCAGCATCTCAGGACAGGCCACTGAAGCTTTCTTT.

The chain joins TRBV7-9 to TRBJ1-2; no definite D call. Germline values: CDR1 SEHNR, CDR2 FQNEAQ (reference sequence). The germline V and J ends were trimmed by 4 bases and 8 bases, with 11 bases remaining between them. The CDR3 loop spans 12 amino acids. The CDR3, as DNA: TGTGCCAGCAGCTCGAGGGATATCGGCTACACCTTC. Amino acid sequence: CASSSRDIGYTF.

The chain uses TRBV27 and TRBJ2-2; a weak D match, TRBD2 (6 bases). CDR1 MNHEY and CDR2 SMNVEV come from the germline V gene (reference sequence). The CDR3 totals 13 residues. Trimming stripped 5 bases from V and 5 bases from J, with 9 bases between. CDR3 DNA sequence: TGTGCCAGCAGTACCCTAGCGACCGGGGAGCTGTTTTTT. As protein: CASSTLATGELFF.

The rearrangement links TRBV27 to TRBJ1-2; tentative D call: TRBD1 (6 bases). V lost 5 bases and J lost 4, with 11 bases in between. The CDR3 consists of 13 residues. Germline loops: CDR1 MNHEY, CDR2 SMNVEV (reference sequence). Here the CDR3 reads CASSLGGAYGYTF. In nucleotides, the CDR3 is TGTGCCAGCAGTCTCGGGGGGGCCTATGGCTACACCTTC.

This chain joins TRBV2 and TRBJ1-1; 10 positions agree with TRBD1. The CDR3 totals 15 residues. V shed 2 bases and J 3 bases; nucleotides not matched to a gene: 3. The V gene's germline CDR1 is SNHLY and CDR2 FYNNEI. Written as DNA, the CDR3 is TGTGCCAGCAGTGAAAGGGACAGGGGTTACACTGAAGCTTTCTTT. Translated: CASSERDRGYTEAFF.

CDR3 coding DNA: TGTGCCAGCAGTTACCCAGGGTCTGGCGAGCAGTACTTC. This gives the protein CASSYPGSGEQYF. This chain connects TRBV6-5 to TRBJ2-7; TRBD1 might be the D (5 bases). Germline V gives CDR1 MNHEY, CDR2 SVGAGI. V was trimmed by 2 bases and J by 6 bases, leaving 11 bases between them. The CDR3 length is 13 residues.

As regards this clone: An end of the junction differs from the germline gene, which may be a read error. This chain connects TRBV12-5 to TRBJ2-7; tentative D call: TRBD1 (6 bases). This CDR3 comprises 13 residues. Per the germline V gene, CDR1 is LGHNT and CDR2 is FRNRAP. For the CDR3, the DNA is TGTGCTAGTGGTTTGGCGGCCGGGACACCTCCGACCTTC. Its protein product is CASGLAAGTPPTF.

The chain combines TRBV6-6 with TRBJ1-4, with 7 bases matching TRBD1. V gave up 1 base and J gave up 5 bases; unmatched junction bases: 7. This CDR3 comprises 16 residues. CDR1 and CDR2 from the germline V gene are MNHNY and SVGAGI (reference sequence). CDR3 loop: CASSYLMQTGNEKLFF. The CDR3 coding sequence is TGTGCCAGCAGTTACTTGATGCAGACAGGGAATGAAAAACTGTTTTTT.